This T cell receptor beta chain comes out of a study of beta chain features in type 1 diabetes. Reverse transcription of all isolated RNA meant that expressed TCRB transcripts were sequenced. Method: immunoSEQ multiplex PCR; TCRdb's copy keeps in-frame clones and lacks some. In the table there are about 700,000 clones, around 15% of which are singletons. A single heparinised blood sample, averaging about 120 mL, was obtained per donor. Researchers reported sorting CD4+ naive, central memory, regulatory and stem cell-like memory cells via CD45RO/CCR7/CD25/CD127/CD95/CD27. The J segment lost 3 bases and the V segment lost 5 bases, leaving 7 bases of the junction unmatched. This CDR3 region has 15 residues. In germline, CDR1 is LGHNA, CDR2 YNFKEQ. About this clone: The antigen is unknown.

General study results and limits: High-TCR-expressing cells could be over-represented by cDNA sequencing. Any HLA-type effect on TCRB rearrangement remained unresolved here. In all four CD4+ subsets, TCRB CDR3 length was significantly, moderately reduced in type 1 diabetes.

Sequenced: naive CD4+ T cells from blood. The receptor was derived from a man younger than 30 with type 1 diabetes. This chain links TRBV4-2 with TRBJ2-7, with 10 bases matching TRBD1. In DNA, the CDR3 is TGTGCCAGCAGCGACGGTCGGGACAGGGGCTACGAGCAGTACTTC. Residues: CASSDGRDRGYEQYF.